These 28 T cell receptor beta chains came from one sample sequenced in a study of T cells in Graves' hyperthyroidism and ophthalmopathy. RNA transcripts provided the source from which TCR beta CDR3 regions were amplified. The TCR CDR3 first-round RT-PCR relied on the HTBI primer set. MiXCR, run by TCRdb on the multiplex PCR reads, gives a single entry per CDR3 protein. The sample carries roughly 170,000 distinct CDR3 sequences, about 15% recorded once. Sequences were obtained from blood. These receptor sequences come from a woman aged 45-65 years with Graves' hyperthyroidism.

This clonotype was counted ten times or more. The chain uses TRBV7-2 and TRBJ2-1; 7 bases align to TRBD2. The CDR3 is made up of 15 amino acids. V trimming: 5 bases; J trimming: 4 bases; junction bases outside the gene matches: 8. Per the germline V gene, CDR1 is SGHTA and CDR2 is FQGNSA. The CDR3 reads CASSPQRGVYNEQFF. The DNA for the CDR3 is TGTGCCAGCAGCCCACAACGGGGGGTATACAATGAGCAGTTCTTC.

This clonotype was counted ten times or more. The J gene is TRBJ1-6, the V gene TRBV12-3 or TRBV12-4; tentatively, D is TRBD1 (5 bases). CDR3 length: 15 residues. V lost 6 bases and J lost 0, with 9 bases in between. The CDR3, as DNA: TGTGCCAGCAGGAGACAGCCCTCCTATAATTCACCCCTCCACTTT. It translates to CASRRQPSYNSPLHF.

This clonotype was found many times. The CDR3, as DNA: TGTGCCACCAGTGATCAGACTGAGGATCGTGGCTACACCTTC. It is translated as CATSDQTEDRGYTF. The V and J genes are TRBV24-1 and TRBJ1-2; D call uncertain. Germline values: CDR1 KGHDR, CDR2 SFDVKD. The germline V and J ends were trimmed by 3 bases and 7 bases, with 14 bases remaining between them. CDR3 length equals 14 residues.

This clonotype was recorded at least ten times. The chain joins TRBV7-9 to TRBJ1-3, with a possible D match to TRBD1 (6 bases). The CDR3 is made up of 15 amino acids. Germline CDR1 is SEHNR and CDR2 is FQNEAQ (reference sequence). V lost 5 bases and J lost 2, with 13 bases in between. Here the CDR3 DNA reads TGTGCCAGCAGCGCTCAGGGGTTTACTGGAAACACCATATATTTT. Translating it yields CASSAQGFTGNTIYF.

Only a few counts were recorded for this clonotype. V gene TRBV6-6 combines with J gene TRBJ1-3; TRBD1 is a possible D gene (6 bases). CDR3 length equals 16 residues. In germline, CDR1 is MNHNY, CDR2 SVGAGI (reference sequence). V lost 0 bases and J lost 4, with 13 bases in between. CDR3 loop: CASSYSKGGSGNTIYF. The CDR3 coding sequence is TGTGCCAGCAGTTACTCGAAGGGGGGTTCAGGAAACACCATATATTTT.

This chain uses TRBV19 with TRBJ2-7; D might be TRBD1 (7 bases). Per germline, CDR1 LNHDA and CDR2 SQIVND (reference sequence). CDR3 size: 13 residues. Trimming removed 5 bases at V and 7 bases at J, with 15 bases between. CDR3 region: CASSAAGGSEQYF. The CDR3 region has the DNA TGTGCCAGTAGTGCCGCAGGGGGGAGTGAGCAGTACTTC.

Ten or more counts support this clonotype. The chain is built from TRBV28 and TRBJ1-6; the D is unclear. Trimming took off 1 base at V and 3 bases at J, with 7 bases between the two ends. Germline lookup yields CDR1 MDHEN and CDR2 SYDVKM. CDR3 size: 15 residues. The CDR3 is CASSLSGDYNSPLHF. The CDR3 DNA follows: TGTGCCAGCAGTTTATCAGGAGACTATAATTCACCCCTCCACTTT.

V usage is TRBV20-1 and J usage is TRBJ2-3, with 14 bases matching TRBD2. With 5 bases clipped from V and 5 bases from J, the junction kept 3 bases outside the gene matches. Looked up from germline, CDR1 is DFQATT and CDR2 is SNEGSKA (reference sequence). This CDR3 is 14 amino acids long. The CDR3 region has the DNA TGCAGTGCTTCGGGACTAGCGGGAGTAGATACGCAGTATTTT. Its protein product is CSASGLAGVDTQYF.

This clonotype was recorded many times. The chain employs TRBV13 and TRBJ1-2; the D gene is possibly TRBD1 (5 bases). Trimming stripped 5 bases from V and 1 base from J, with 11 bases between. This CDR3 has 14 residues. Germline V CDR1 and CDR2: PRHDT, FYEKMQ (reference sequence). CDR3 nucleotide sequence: TGTGCCAGCAGCAGACACGGGGGTAACTATGGCTACACCTTC. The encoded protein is CASSRHGGNYGYTF. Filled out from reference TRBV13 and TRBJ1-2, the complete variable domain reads AAGVIQSPRHLIKEKRETATLKCYPIPRHDTVYWYQQGPGQDPQFLISFYEKMQSDKGSIPDRFSAQQFSDYHSELNMSSLELGDSALYFCASSRHGGNYGYTFGSGTRLTVV.

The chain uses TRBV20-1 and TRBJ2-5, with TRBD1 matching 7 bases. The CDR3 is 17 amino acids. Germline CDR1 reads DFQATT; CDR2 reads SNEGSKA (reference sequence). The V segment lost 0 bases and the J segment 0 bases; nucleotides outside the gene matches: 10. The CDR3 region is CSARDETGWTYQETQYF. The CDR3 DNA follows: TGCAGTGCTAGAGATGAGACAGGGTGGACGTACCAAGAGACCCAGTACTTC.

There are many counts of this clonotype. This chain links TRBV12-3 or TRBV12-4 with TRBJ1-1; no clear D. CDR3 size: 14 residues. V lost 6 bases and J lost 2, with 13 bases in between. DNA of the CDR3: TGTGCCAGCAGCCAAATGACTCGAAACACTGAAGCTTTCTTT. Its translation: CASSQMTRNTEAFF.

CDR3 nucleotides: TGTGCCAGCAGTCCAGGCGGGGCTGTGCAGCCCCAGCATTTT. It specifies CASSPGGAVQPQHF. V and J are TRBV28 and TRBJ1-5; the D gene is possibly TRBD1 (5 bases). The CDR3 has 14 residues. Germline-derived CDR1 and CDR2 are MDHEN and SYDVKM. V was pared by 5 bases and J by 7 bases, with 15 bases between.

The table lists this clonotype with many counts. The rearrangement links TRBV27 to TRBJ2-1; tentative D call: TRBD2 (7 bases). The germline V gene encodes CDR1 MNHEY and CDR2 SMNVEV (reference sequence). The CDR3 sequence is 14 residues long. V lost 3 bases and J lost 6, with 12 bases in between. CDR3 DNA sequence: TGTGCCAGCAGTTTTGGAGGGGGGGGCAATGAGCAGTTCTTC. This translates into CASSFGGGGNEQFF.

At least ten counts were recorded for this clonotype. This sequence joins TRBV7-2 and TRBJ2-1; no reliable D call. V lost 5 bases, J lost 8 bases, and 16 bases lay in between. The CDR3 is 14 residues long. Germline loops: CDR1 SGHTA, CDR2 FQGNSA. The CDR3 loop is CASSPRATVDEQFF. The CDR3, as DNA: TGTGCCAGCAGCCCTAGAGCTACGGTCGATGAGCAGTTCTTC.

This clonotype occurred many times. CDR3 in DNA: TGTGCCAGCAGCTCCCCCCCGGAACGTAATACGCAGTATTTT. Its protein is CASSSPPERNTQYF. V and J are TRBV13 and TRBJ2-3; D uncertain. The V gene lost 4 bases and the J gene lost 7 bases, with 15 bases spanning the gap. Germline V lookup: CDR1 PRHDT, CDR2 FYEKMQ (reference sequence). CDR3 length: 14 residues.

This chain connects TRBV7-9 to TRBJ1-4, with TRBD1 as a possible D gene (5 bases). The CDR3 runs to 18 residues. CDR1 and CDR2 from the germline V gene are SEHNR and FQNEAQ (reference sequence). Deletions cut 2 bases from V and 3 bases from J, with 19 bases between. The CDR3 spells CASSLRSPRGSPNEKLFF. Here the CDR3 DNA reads TGTGCCAGCAGCTTAAGGTCGCCGCGGGGCAGCCCTAATGAAAAACTGTTTTTT.

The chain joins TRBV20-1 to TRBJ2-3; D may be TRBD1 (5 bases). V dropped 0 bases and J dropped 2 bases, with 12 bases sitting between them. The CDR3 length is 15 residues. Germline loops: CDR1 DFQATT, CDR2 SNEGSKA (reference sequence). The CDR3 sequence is CSARDPRATTDTQYF. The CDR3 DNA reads TGCAGTGCTAGAGATCCCAGGGCGACCACAGATACGCAGTATTTT.

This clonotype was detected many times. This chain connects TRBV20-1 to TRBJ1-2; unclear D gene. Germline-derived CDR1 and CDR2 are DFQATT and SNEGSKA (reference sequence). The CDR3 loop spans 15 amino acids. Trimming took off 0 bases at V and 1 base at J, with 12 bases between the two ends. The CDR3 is CSAREVAGDNYGYTF. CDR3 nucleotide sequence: TGCAGTGCTAGAGAGGTGGCAGGTGATAACTATGGCTACACCTTC.

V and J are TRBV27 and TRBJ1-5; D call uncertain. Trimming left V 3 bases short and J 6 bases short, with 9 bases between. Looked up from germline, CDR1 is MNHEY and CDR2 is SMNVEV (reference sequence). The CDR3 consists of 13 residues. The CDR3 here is CASSFQATQPQHF. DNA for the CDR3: TGTGCCAGCAGTTTCCAAGCGACTCAGCCCCAGCATTTT.

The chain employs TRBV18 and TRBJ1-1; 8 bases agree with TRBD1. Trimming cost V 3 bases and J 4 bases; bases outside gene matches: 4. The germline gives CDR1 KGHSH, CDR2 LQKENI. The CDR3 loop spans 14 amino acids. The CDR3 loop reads CASSPNTGGTEAFF. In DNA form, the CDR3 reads TGTGCCAGCTCACCTAATACAGGGGGCACTGAAGCTTTCTTT.

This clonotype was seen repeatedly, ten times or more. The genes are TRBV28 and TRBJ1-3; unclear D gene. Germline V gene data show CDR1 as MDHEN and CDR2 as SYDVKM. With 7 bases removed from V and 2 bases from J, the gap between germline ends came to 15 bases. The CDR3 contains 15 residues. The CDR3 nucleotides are TGTGCCAGCAACCCCCGACTAACGGCTGGAAACACCATATATTTT. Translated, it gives CASNPRLTAGNTIYF.

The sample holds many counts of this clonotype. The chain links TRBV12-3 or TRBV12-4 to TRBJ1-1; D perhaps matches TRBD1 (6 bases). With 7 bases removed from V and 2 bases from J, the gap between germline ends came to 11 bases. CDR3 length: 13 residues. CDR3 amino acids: CASNGGANTEAFF. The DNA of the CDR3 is TGTGCCAGCAATGGGGGGGCTAACACTGAAGCTTTCTTT.

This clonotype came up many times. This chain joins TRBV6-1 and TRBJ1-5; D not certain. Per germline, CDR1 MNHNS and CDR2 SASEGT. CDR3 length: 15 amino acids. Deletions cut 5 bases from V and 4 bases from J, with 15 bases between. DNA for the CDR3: TGTGCCAGCAGTTCCCGGATGCAATCAAATCAGCCCCAGCATTTT. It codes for CASSSRMQSNQPQHF.

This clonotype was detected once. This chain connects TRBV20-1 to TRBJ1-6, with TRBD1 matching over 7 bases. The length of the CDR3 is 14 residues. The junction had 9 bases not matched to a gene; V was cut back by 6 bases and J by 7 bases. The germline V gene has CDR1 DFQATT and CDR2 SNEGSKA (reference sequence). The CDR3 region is CSADFRDRNSPLHF. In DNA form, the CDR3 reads TGCAGTGCAGATTTCCGGGACAGAAATTCACCCCTCCACTTT.

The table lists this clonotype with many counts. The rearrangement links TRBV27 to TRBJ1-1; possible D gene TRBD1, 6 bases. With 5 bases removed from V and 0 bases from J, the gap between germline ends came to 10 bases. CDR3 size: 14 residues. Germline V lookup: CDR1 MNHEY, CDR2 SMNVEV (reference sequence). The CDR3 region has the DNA TGTGCCAGCAGTCTCAGGGGACTGAACACTGAAGCTTTCTTT. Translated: CASSLRGLNTEAFF.

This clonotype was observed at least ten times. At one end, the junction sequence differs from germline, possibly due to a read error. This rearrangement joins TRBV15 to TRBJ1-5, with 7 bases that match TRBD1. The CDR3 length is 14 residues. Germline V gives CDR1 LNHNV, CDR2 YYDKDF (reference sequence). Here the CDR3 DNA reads TGTGCCACCCGCAGGGGGTCGGGTTATCAGCCCCAGCATTTT. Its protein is CATRRGSGYQPQHF.

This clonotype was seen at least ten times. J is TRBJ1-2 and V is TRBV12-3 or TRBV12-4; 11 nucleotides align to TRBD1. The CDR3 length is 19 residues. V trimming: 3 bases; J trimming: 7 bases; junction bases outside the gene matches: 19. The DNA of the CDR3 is TGTGCCAGCAGTTTGGGGCATGGGTCGGACAGGGGGCGCGGAGGTGGCTACACCTTC. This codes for CASSLGHGSDRGRGGGYTF.

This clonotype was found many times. The CDR3 DNA is TGTGCCACCAAGATGGGGGGCACAGATACGCAGTATTTT. It codes for CATKMGGTDTQYF. The rearrangement links TRBV12-3 or TRBV12-4 to TRBJ2-3; D is tentatively TRBD1 or TRBD2 (5 bases each). Between the trimmed V and J ends, which lost 10 bases and 1 base, there was a span of 12 bases. This CDR3 spans 13 amino acids.